The 3 T cell receptor beta chains in this list originate from one sample, sequenced in a study of neoadjuvant nivolumab and ipilimumab in lung cancer. The assay was immunoSEQ multiplex PCR, and TCRdb's table has in-frame clones only and misses some. This sample has 8,000 to 9,500 clones; about 76% occur once, and the top ten carry under 8.5%. The material sequenced was adjacent normal lung tissue, taken after neoadjuvant nivolumab, alone or with ipilimumab, at or shortly before surgery. These receptor sequences come from an adult with non-small cell lung cancer.

The chain combines TRBV6-5 with TRBJ2-5; D ambiguous. The CDR3 extends over 15 amino acids. In germline, CDR1 is MNHEY, CDR2 SVGAGI. Deletions cut 5 bases from V and 2 bases from J, with 15 bases between. CDR3 DNA: TGTGCCAGCAGTGTAACCAGTACACTACAAGAGACCCAGTACTTC. Its protein product is CASSVTSTLQETQYF.

V and J are TRBV6-1 and TRBJ2-6; D uncertain. This CDR3 has 15 residues. Trimming left V 6 bases short and J 0 bases short, with 9 bases between. Germline-derived CDR1 and CDR2 are MNHNS and SASEGT. CDR3 nucleotides: TGTGCCAGCAGGGGTGCACTCTCTGGGGCCAACGTCCTGACTTTC. Amino acid sequence: CASRGALSGANVLTF.

This clone has just a few counts. The chain employs TRBV10-1 and TRBJ2-1; 9 bases line up with TRBD2. This CDR3 has 14 residues. In germline, CDR1 is WNHNN, CDR2 SYGVQD (reference sequence). V shed 4 bases, J shed 9 bases, and the junction held 7 bases outside the gene matches. The CDR3 nucleotides are TGCGCCAGCAGTGGGGGTAGCGGGGGCGGTGAGCAGTTCTTC. Translated: CASSGGSGGGEQFF.